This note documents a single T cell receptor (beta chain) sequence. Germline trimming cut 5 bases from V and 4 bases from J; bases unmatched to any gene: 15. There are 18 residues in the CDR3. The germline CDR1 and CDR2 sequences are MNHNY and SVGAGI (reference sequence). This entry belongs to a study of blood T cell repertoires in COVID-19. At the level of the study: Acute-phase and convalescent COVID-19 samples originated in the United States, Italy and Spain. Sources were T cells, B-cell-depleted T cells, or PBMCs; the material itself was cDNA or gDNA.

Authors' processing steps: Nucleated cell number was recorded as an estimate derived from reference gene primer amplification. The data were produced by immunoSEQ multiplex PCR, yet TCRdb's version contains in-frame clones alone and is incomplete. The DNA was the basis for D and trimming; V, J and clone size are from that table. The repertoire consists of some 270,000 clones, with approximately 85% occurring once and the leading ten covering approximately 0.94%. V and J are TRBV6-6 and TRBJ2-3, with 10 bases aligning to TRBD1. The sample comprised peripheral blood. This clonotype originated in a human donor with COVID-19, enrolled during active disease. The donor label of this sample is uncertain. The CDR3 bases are TGTGCCAGCAGTCGACGTAATTCCGGGACAGGGGTCGCAGATACGCAGTATTTT. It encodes CASSRRNSGTGVADTQYF.